The 26 T cell receptor beta chains below come from one sample, sequenced in a study of blood T cell repertoires in COVID-19. Data came from immunoSEQ multiplex PCR; TCRdb stores just in-frame clones and leaves some out. Of roughly 39,000 clones detected, approximately 87% appear once; the ten largest clones hold approximately 25%. Source material: peripheral blood. These receptors were obtained from a man aged 45 to 65 with active or convalescent COVID-19.

The chain carries TRBV11-2 and TRBJ2-3, with D perhaps TRBD2 (6 bases). V lost 3 bases and J lost 11, with 12 bases in between. The CDR3 consists of 12 residues. Germline V CDR1 and CDR2: SGHAT, FQNNGV. In DNA form, the CDR3 reads TGTGCCAGCAGCTTTGACTGGGGAGGGCAGTATTTT. This codes for CASSFDWGGQYF.

The rearrangement uses TRBV4-1 and TRBJ1-1; D gene uncertain. V lost 4 bases and J 0 bases, leaving 12 bases between the germline ends. Germline values: CDR1 MGHRA, CDR2 YSYEKL. CDR3 length: 15 amino acids. The CDR3: CASSPGRDMNTEAFF. CDR3 nucleotide sequence: TGCGCCAGCAGCCCCGGTCGGGATATGAACACTGAAGCTTTCTTT.

The rearrangement uses TRBV19 and TRBJ2-5; D not certain. Trimming shortened V by 3 bases and J by 4 bases, and 12 bases separated the two germline ends. In germline, CDR1 is LNHDA, CDR2 SQIVND (reference sequence). CDR3 size: 14 residues. DNA of the CDR3: TGTGCCAGTAGTATCTCACCCAACAGAGAGACCCAGTACTTC. Translated, it gives CASSISPNRETQYF. Supplemented by reference TRBV19 and TRBJ2-5, the full variable domain reads DGGITQSPKYLFRKEGQNVTLSCEQNLNHDAMYWYRQDPGQGLRLIYYSQIVNDFQKGDIAEGYSVSREKKESFPLTVTSAQKNPTAFYLCASSISPNRETQYFGPGTRLLVL.

As concerns this clone: The same CDR3 is also encoded by other DNA sequences in this sample. The chain is built from TRBV19 and TRBJ2-1, with TRBD2 matching over 9 bases. This CDR3 has 15 residues. V lost 9 bases to trimming and J lost 5 bases; unmatched junction nucleotides: 11. In germline, CDR1 is LNHDA, CDR2 SQIVND (reference sequence). The chain's CDR3 is CASHGARGGDNEQFF. The CDR3 nucleotides read TGTGCCAGCCACGGAGCGCGGGGGGGGGACAATGAGCAGTTCTTC.

The chain is built from TRBV18 and TRBJ1-1, with 7 bases that match TRBD1. CDR1 is KGHSH and CDR2 is LQKENI in the germline V gene. The junction had 11 bases not matched to a gene; V was cut back by 4 bases and J by 6 bases. The CDR3 runs 15 residues. CDR3 loop: CASSRTGTANAEAFF. The CDR3 DNA follows: TGTGCCAGCTCACGAACCGGGACAGCGAATGCTGAAGCTTTCTTT.

This clone has only one observation. The V call is TRBV7-3, the J call TRBJ2-1; the match to TRBD2 covers 10 bases. Trimming cost V 3 bases and J 1 base; bases outside gene matches: 3. Per the germline V gene, CDR1 is SGHTA and CDR2 is FQGTGA. This CDR3 has 16 residues. CDR3 protein: CASSLTSGQSYNEQFF. The CDR3 DNA is TGTGCCAGCAGCTTGACTAGCGGGCAGTCCTACAATGAGCAGTTCTTC. Full variable domain (rest looked up from reference TRBV7-3 and TRBJ2-1): GAGVSQTPSNKVTEKGKYVELRCDPISGHTALYWYRQSLGQGPEFLIYFQGTGAADDSGLPNDRFFAVRPEGSVSTLKIQRTERGDSAVYLCASSLTSGQSYNEQFFGPGTRLTVL.

The chain links TRBV28 to TRBJ1-3, with 7 bases fitting TRBD1. Germline values: CDR1 MDHEN, CDR2 SYDVKM. CDR3 size: 16 residues. With 2 bases clipped from V and 2 bases from J, the junction kept 6 bases outside the gene matches. The chain's CDR3 is CASSLGQGGPGNTIYF. In nucleotides, the CDR3 is TGTGCCAGCAGTTTAGGGCAGGGGGGACCTGGAAACACCATATATTTT.

This CDR3 reads CASSLQGGTGETQYF. The CDR3 DNA follows: TGTGCCAGCAGCCTGCAAGGGGGCACGGGGGAGACCCAGTACTTC. This chain uses TRBV7-2 with TRBJ2-5, with TRBD1 identical over 7 bases. The length of the CDR3 is 15 residues. Germline CDR1 SGHTA, CDR2 FQGNSA. The junction had 11 bases not matched to a gene; V was cut back by 5 bases and J by 5 bases.

The chain joins TRBV3-1 (or the pseudogene TRBV3-2) to TRBJ2-7; TRBD1 aligns across 11 bases. CDR1 is LGHDT, CDR2 YNNKEL, per germline (reference sequence). This CDR3 region has 13 residues. The V gene end was trimmed by 6 bases and the J gene end by 5 bases; junction bases not matched to a gene: 3. CDR3 sequence reads: CASSGQGADEQYF. As DNA, the CDR3 is TGTGCCAGCAGTGGACAGGGGGCCGACGAGCAGTACTTC.

The chain is built from TRBV19 and TRBJ1-5, with 9 bases lining up with TRBD1. The germline V gene encodes CDR1 LNHDA and CDR2 SQIVND (reference sequence). CDR3 size: 17 residues. V lost 4 bases to trimming and J lost 6 bases; unmatched junction nucleotides: 13. CDR3 sequence reads: CASSTGQGISPTQPQHF. The CDR3 nucleotides read TGTGCCAGTAGTACGGGACAGGGTATCTCACCGACTCAGCCCCAGCATTTT. The full variable domain, in which reference TRBV19 and TRBJ1-5 provide the parts outside the CDR3, is DGGITQSPKYLFRKEGQNVTLSCEQNLNHDAMYWYRQDPGQGLRLIYYSQIVNDFQKGDIAEGYSVSREKKESFPLTVTSAQKNPTAFYLCASSTGQGISPTQPQHFGDGTRLSIL.

This sequence joins TRBV9 and TRBJ2-2, with 8 nucleotides matching TRBD2. With V trimmed by 0 bases and J by 0 bases, 1 base remained unmatched. Germline V CDR1 and CDR2: SGDLS, YYNGEE. The CDR3 has 16 residues. CDR3 nucleotides: TGTGCCAGCAGCGTAGCGGGAGGGCCGAACACCGGGGAGCTGTTTTTT. It codes for CASSVAGGPNTGELFF.

V and J are TRBV27 and TRBJ2-3; 8 positions match TRBD2. The CDR3 sequence is 15 residues long. With V trimmed by 5 bases and J by 0 bases, 4 bases remained unmatched. In germline, CDR1 is MNHEY, CDR2 SMNVEV (reference sequence). The CDR3 loop reads CASSGGGGSTDTQYF. CDR3 bases: TGTGCCAGCAGTGGGGGCGGGGGGAGCACAGATACGCAGTATTTT.

V and J are TRBV6-5 and TRBJ2-5; 7 nucleotides match TRBD2. The V segment lost 0 bases and the J segment 4 bases; nucleotides outside the gene matches: 5. Germline CDR1 MNHEY, CDR2 SVGAGI. The CDR3 is made up of 15 amino acids. CDR3 in DNA: TGTGCCAGCAGTTACTCTACGGGAGGCAGAGAGACCCAGTACTTC. As protein: CASSYSTGGRETQYF.

V usage is TRBV25-1 and J usage is TRBJ2-7; possible D gene TRBD2, 5 bases. The CDR3 contains 13 residues. V was shortened by 5 bases and J by 2 bases, with 10 bases between the two germline ends. Germline CDR1 is MGHDK and CDR2 is SYGVNS. The CDR3 sequence: CASSFAGTYEQYV. DNA of the CDR3: TGTGCCAGCAGTTTTGCCGGGACCTACGAGCAGTACGTC.

The V gene is TRBV10-3, the J gene TRBJ2-2, with 10 bases matching TRBD2. Losses at the gene ends were 2 bases for V and 5 bases for J; bases not matched to a gene: 5. Germline values: CDR1 ENHRY, CDR2 SYGVKD. This CDR3 is 16 amino acids long. In nucleotides, the CDR3 is TGTGCCATCAGTGAGCCACCGGGACTAGCGACCGGGGAGCTGTTTTTT. It is translated as CAISEPPGLATGELFF.

V gene TRBV24-1 combines with J gene TRBJ1-2; TRBD1 matches at 7 bases. V lost 3 bases and J lost 2; bases outside the gene matches: 5. The CDR3 is made up of 15 amino acids. CDR1 KGHDR and CDR2 SFDVKD come from the germline V gene. The CDR3 coding sequence is TGTGCCACCAGTGATCCCCACAGGGGCAACTATGGCTACACCTTC. Protein sequence: CATSDPHRGNYGYTF.

The V and J genes are TRBV5-1 and TRBJ1-4; no clear D gene. The V end lost 0 bases, the J end lost 3 bases, and 6 bases lay between the germline ends. The CDR3 is 14 residues long. Germline V lookup: CDR1 SGHRS, CDR2 YFSETQ. The CDR3 reads CASSLGHPNEKLFF. The CDR3 coding sequence is TGCGCCAGCAGCTTGGGACACCCTAATGAAAAACTGTTTTTT. The whole variable domain, remainder taken from reference TRBV5-1 and TRBJ1-4, is KAGVTQTPRYLIKTRGQQVTLSCSPISGHRSVSWYQQTPGQGLQFLFEYFSETQRNKGNFPGRFSGRQFSNSRSEMNVSTLELGDSALYLCASSLGHPNEKLFFGSGTQLSVL.

The rearrangement uses TRBV13 and TRBJ1-1; TRBD1 might be the D (5 bases). In germline, CDR1 is PRHDT, CDR2 FYEKMQ (reference sequence). V was shortened by 5 bases and J by 4 bases, with 8 bases between the two germline ends. The CDR3 is made up of 12 amino acids. As DNA, the CDR3 is TGTGCCAGCAGCAGGGGAGGCACTGAAGCTTTCTTT. It encodes CASSRGGTEAFF.

CDR3 protein: CASSLGLAEDTGELFF. The CDR3 nucleotides read TGCGCCAGCAGCTTGGGACTAGCGGAAGACACCGGGGAGCTGTTTTTT. V is TRBV5-1 and J is TRBJ2-2; TRBD2 matches 9 bases. Losses at the gene ends were 0 bases for V and 3 bases for J; bases not matched to a gene: 3. This CDR3 region has 16 residues. In germline, CDR1 is SGHRS, CDR2 YFSETQ.

The chain employs TRBV10-2 and TRBJ2-4; no reliable D call. This CDR3 is 17 amino acids long. Germline CDR1 and CDR2: WSHSY and SAAADI. Trimming stripped 5 bases from V and 0 bases from J, with 17 bases between. The CDR3 loop reads CASSISPLSLAKNIQYF. In nucleotides, the CDR3 is TGCGCCAGCAGTATTTCCCCCCTGTCTTTAGCCAAAAACATTCAGTACTTC.

The chain carries TRBV19 and TRBJ1-2; tentatively, D is TRBD1 (6 bases). The germline gives CDR1 LNHDA, CDR2 SQIVND (reference sequence). The length of the CDR3 is 14 residues. V dropped 5 bases and J dropped 2 bases, with 12 bases sitting between them. CDR3 sequence (DNA): TGTGCCAGTAGTCAAAAAACAGGGAACTATGGCTACACCTTC. Its translation: CASSQKTGNYGYTF.

This clone rates as medium-sized. V usage is TRBV11-3 and J usage is TRBJ2-7, with 8 bases lining up with TRBD2. CDR3 length equals 15 residues. From germline, CDR1 is SGHNT and CDR2 YENEEA. J lost 5 bases, V lost 0 bases, and 6 bases had no gene match. The CDR3 bases are TGTGCCAGCAGCTTAGAGGGGACTAGTATCGACGAGCAGTACTTC. Protein: CASSLEGTSIDEQYF.

The CDR3, as DNA: TGTGCTAGTGGAGAAGGACAGAGCTCCTACAATGAGCAGTTCTTC. Its protein product is CASGEGQSSYNEQFF. The chain combines TRBV12-5 with TRBJ2-1; a weak D match, TRBD1 (6 bases). Germline-derived CDR1 and CDR2 are LGHNT and FRNRAP. The CDR3 totals 15 residues. The germline V and J ends were trimmed by 6 bases and 0 bases, with 12 bases remaining between them.

This rearrangement joins TRBV7-2 to TRBJ2-4, with TRBD1 matching over 12 bases. This CDR3 spans 16 amino acids. The junction had 7 bases not matched to a gene; V was cut back by 3 bases and J by 7 bases. The germline V gene has CDR1 SGHTA and CDR2 FQGNSA. Here the CDR3 reads CASSFIPGQGANIQYF. Written as DNA, the CDR3 is TGTGCCAGCAGCTTTATTCCGGGACAGGGGGCTAACATTCAGTACTTC. The whole variable domain, filled in from reference TRBV7-2 and TRBJ2-4, reads GAGVSQSPSNKVTEKGKDVELRCDPISGHTALYWYRQSLGQGLEFLIYFQGNSAPDKSGLPSDRFSAERTGGSVSTLTIQRTQQEDSAVYLCASSFIPGQGANIQYFGAGTRLSVL.

The V gene is TRBV7-3, the J gene TRBJ1-1; 7 nucleotides agree with TRBD1. Losses at the gene ends were 2 bases for V and 3 bases for J; bases not matched to a gene: 0. The CDR3 sequence is 13 residues long. Germline V lookup: CDR1 SGHTA, CDR2 FQGTGA. The CDR3 nucleotides are TGTGCCAGCAGCTTAGGGACAGACACTGAAGCTTTCTTT. Translating it yields CASSLGTDTEAFF.

The J gene is TRBJ1-1, the V gene TRBV6-6; 8 bases are shared with TRBD1. Germline CDR1 and CDR2: MNHNY and SVGAGI (reference sequence). V shed 0 bases, J shed 5 bases, and the junction held 2 bases outside the gene matches. The length of the CDR3 is 14 residues. The CDR3 sequence: CASSYSTGGTEAFF. CDR3 DNA: TGTGCCAGCAGTTACTCCACAGGGGGGACTGAAGCTTTCTTT.